The 13 T cell receptor beta chains in this list originate from one sample, sequenced in a study of radiation and T cells in renal cell carcinoma. Sequencing used immunoSEQ multiplex PCR; TCRdb keeps in-frame clones, though not all of them. The sample lists roughly 160,000 clones, 88% occurring once. Time point described: blood 4 weeks post-SBRT, at nephrectomy. This sample's treatment: 15 Gy SBRT to primary tumor, nephrectomy 4 weeks later. Sample: blood, taken from a patient whose treatment included radiotherapy and nephrectomy. These receptors were collected from a woman aged 50 to 60 with renal cell carcinoma.

This chain connects TRBV29-1 to TRBJ2-7; a possible D gene is TRBD1 (5 bases). The germline V gene encodes CDR1 SQVTM and CDR2 ANQGSEA. This CDR3 comprises 13 residues. V was trimmed by 4 bases and J by 0 bases, leaving 10 bases between them. Here the CDR3 reads CSVVGPNSYEQYF. The CDR3 DNA follows: TGCAGCGTTGTGGGGCCAAACTCCTACGAGCAGTACTTC.

The rearrangement links TRBV5-1 to TRBJ1-2; D unresolved. Deletions cut 4 bases from V and 3 bases from J, with 10 bases between. CDR1 is SGHRS, CDR2 YFSETQ, per germline. The CDR3 is 13 amino acids. DNA for the CDR3: TGCGCCAGCAGCCCCTCGCCCGACTATGGCTACACCTTC. Its protein product is CASSPSPDYGYTF. The variable domain in full, completed from reference TRBV5-1 and TRBJ1-2, reads KAGVTQTPRYLIKTRGQQVTLSCSPISGHRSVSWYQQTPGQGLQFLFEYFSETQRNKGNFPGRFSGRQFSNSRSEMNVSTLELGDSALYLCASSPSPDYGYTFGSGTRLTVV.

Concerning this clone: The sample contains more than one DNA sequence encoding this CDR3. The chain uses TRBV7-2 and TRBJ2-1; a weak D match, TRBD2 (6 bases). The V gene's germline CDR1 is SGHTA and CDR2 FQGNSA. V lost 1 base to trimming and J lost 2 bases, with 12 bases between them. This CDR3 region has 16 residues. In DNA form, the CDR3 reads TGTGCCAGCAGCTTAGTCGGAACGGGAGCCTACAATGAGCAGTTCTTC. Residues: CASSLVGTGAYNEQFF.

To note about this clone: Other DNA sequences of this sample code for an identical CDR3. The CDR3 sequence is CASSLASSYEQYF. The CDR3 DNA follows: TGCGCCAGCAGCTTGGCTTCCAGCTACGAGCAGTACTTC. J is TRBJ2-7 and V is TRBV5-1; no clear D gene. Per the germline V gene, CDR1 is SGHRS and CDR2 is YFSETQ. The CDR3 spans 13 residues. Trimming pared 0 bases from V and 3 bases from J, leaving 7 bases between.

This chain joins TRBV7-9 and TRBJ1-5, with D unresolved. V lost 4 bases, J lost 4 bases, and 14 bases lay in between. The germline V gene encodes CDR1 SEHNR and CDR2 FQNEAQ (reference sequence). CDR3 length equals 15 residues. DNA for the CDR3: TGTGCCAGCAGCTCCATAGGGATGGGGAATCAGCCCCAGCATTTT. Protein product: CASSSIGMGNQPQHF.

This chain joins TRBV6-4 and TRBJ2-7; D is possibly TRBD1 (6 bases). The CDR3 is 16 amino acids. V dropped 0 bases and J dropped 1 base, with 13 bases sitting between them. CDR1 is MRHNA and CDR2 is SNTAGT in the germline V gene. CDR3 in DNA: TGTGCCAGCAGTGACTCGGACAGTTTTAAATCCTACGAGCAGTACTTC. It specifies CASSDSDSFKSYEQYF.

V usage is TRBV2 and J usage is TRBJ1-4; unclear D gene. V was pared by 3 bases and J by 10 bases, with 15 bases between. This CDR3 is 14 amino acids long. In germline, CDR1 is SNHLY, CDR2 FYNNEI. The CDR3 DNA reads TGTGCCAGCAGTGACGGCCAAGGGAACGGAAAACTGTTTTTT. Protein sequence: CASSDGQGNGKLFF.

The chain couples TRBV5-6 to TRBJ2-2; no clear D. The CDR3 totals 15 residues. Looked up from germline, CDR1 is SGHDT and CDR2 is YYEEEE. Trimming took 2 bases from V and 1 from J, leaving 9 bases between them. CDR3 loop: CASSFVTVNTGELFF. In DNA, the CDR3 is TGTGCCAGCAGCTTTGTTACGGTGAACACCGGGGAGCTGTTTTTT.

This sequence joins TRBV6-1 and TRBJ2-2, with D perhaps TRBD1 (6 bases). The CDR3 is 14 residues long. With 6 bases removed from V and 6 bases from J, the gap between germline ends came to 14 bases. Germline V lookup: CDR1 MNHNS, CDR2 SASEGT. The CDR3 is CASSQKGESGELFF. CDR3 coding DNA: TGTGCCAGCAGCCAAAAGGGGGAATCCGGGGAGCTGTTTTTT.

The J gene is TRBJ1-2, the V gene TRBV19; 8 bases are shared with TRBD1. The CDR3 length is 14 residues. Germline V gene data show CDR1 as LNHDA and CDR2 as SQIVND (reference sequence). The trim removed 5 bases at V and 4 bases at J, leaving 6 bases unmatched. The CDR3 region is CASSFRGLGYGYTF. CDR3 DNA sequence: TGTGCCAGTAGTTTCAGGGGGCTCGGCTATGGCTACACCTTC.

This chain uses TRBV6-6 with TRBJ1-2; 9 bases match TRBD1. This CDR3 contains 14 residues. Germline V lookup: CDR1 MNHNY, CDR2 SVGAGI (reference sequence). V lost 4 bases to trimming and J lost 6 bases; unmatched junction nucleotides: 6. Here the CDR3 DNA reads TGTGCCAGCAGTTTATTGACAGGGGGAAATGGCTACACCTTC. This sequence encodes CASSLLTGGNGYTF.

The CDR3: CASSSRDRDSNYGYTF. DNA for the CDR3: TGTGCCAGCAGCAGCCGGGACAGGGACTCTAACTATGGCTACACCTTC. The chain couples TRBV7-8 to TRBJ1-2; TRBD1 matches 9 bases. The CDR3 has 16 residues. J gave up 0 bases and V 5 bases, and 7 bases lay outside the gene matches. The V gene's germline CDR1 is SGHVS and CDR2 FQNEAQ.

The chain combines TRBV29-1 with TRBJ1-3; D call uncertain. V was shortened by 6 bases and J by 6 bases, with 12 bases between the two germline ends. The CDR3 has 12 amino acids. Germline CDR1 SQVTM, CDR2 ANQGSEA. CDR3 loop: CSVQSTVNTIYF. CDR3 in DNA: TGCAGCGTGCAGTCAACAGTAAACACCATATATTTT.